This passage covers 28 T cell receptor beta chains from one sample sequenced in a study of shared clonotypes between healthy human individuals. Only in-frame clones appear in the TCRdb table, and some are missing; sequencing was by immunoSEQ multiplex PCR. This sample has around 1.4 million clones; just under 99% occur once, and the top ten carry under 0.45%. Sequenced sample: naive CD4+ T cells sorted from blood. The subset is: CD45RA+ positively selected. The receptors originated from a man younger than 40 in good health.

The chain links TRBV5-1 to TRBJ2-7; 10 positions match TRBD2. Germline V gene lookup returns CDR1 SGHRS and CDR2 YFSETQ. The V segment lost 4 bases and the J segment 3 bases; nucleotides outside the gene matches: 13. CDR3 length: 17 amino acids. CDR3 loop: CASSIQLIAGGYYEQYF. DNA for the CDR3: TGCGCCAGCAGCATCCAGCTTATAGCGGGAGGATACTACGAGCAGTACTTC.

The chain couples TRBV28 to TRBJ2-2; 12 positions match TRBD2. This CDR3 is 15 amino acids long. V gave up 10 bases and J gave up 6 bases; unmatched junction bases: 9. The germline gives CDR1 MDHEN, CDR2 SYDVKM. CDR3 sequence: CATQTSGRLAGELFF. In DNA form, the CDR3 reads TGTGCCACCCAAACTAGCGGGAGGTTGGCCGGGGAGCTGTTTTTT.

Comments on this clone: An end of the junction does not agree with germline; a read error may underlie this. The chain's CDR3 is CASSPGTLGEQFF. The CDR3 DNA follows: TGTGCTAGCAGCCCAGGGACACTTGGAGAGCAGTTCTTC. The J gene is TRBJ2-1, the V gene TRBV7-7; D possibly corresponds to TRBD1 (6 bases). Germline V CDR1 and CDR2: SSHAT, FNYEAQ (reference sequence). This CDR3 spans 13 amino acids. Full variable domain (rest looked up from reference TRBV7-7 and TRBJ2-1): GAGVSQSPRYKVTKRGQDVTLRCDPISSHATLYWYQQALGQGPEFLTYFNYEAQPDKSGLPSDRFSAERPEGSISTLTIQRTEQRDSAMYRCASSPGTLGEQFFGPGTRLTVL.

The J gene is TRBJ2-4, the V gene TRBV6-1; 8 bases align to TRBD2. The V gene's germline CDR1 is MNHNS and CDR2 SASEGT. The CDR3 sequence is 14 residues long. J was trimmed by 9 bases and V by 7 bases; bases with no gene match: 11. The CDR3 sequence: CASILAGTPGIQYF. The CDR3 nucleotides are TGTGCCAGCATCCTAGCGGGTACCCCCGGCATTCAGTACTTC.

The genes are TRBV5-5 and TRBJ1-2; D perhaps matches TRBD1 (5 bases). Trimming left V 0 bases short and J 4 bases short, with 16 bases between. Germline loops: CDR1 SGHKS, CDR2 YYEKEE (reference sequence). The CDR3 contains 16 residues. CDR3 in DNA: TGTGCCAGCAGCTTGGATTCGGCGCAGGGCCGCTATGGCTACACCTTC. It specifies CASSLDSAQGRYGYTF.

This clone was counted once. The V gene is TRBV10-3, the J gene TRBJ2-7; tentatively, D is TRBD2 (6 bases). CDR1 and CDR2 (germline): ENHRY, SYGVKD. Trimming left V 6 bases short and J 7 bases short, with 13 bases between. This CDR3 is built from 12 residues. The CDR3 is CAIRGGTGEQYF. The CDR3, as DNA: TGTGCCATCAGGGGCGGGACGGGTGAGCAGTACTTC.

The chain has TRBV18 and TRBJ2-7; weak D call: TRBD1 (6 bases). CDR1 and CDR2 (germline): KGHSH, LQKENI. Trimming pared 2 bases from V and 3 bases from J, leaving 14 bases between. The CDR3 consists of 15 residues. CDR3 bases: TGTGCCAGCTCACCAGGAGGCCAGGGGTTCTACGAGCAGTACTTC. It yields the protein CASSPGGQGFYEQYF.

The V call is TRBV2, the J call TRBJ2-7; 9 bases are shared with TRBD2. Germline V gene data show CDR1 as SNHLY and CDR2 as FYNNEI. The junction had 10 bases not matched to a gene; V was cut back by 6 bases and J by 4 bases. The CDR3 spans 15 residues. The CDR3 DNA reads as TGTGCCAGCAGCAAGTCCGGGACTAGCTTTTACGAGCAGTACTTC. Its translation: CASSKSGTSFYEQYF.

The V gene is TRBV5-4, the J gene TRBJ2-1, with TRBD2 identical over 13 bases. V gave up 3 bases and J gave up 6 bases; unmatched junction bases: 6. Germline CDR1 reads SGHNT; CDR2 reads YYREEE (reference sequence). The CDR3 extends over 16 amino acids. CDR3 sequence: CASSYSLAGGPNEQFF. The CDR3 DNA is TGTGCCAGCAGCTACTCACTAGCGGGAGGGCCCAATGAGCAGTTCTTC.

The chain has TRBV10-1 and TRBJ2-1; no clear D. Per the germline V gene, CDR1 is WNHNN and CDR2 is SYGVQD (reference sequence). There are 12 residues in the CDR3. Trimming cost V 6 bases and J 5 bases, with 8 bases left between them. The CDR3 nucleotides are TGCGCCAGCAGCTTCGGCAACAATGAGCAGTTCTTC. The encoded protein is CASSFGNNEQFF.

Details on this clone: Other DNA sequences in the sample encode the same CDR3. V is TRBV9 and J is TRBJ1-1; TRBD1 might be the D (5 bases). Germline V gene sequence: CDR1 SGDLS, CDR2 YYNGEE. This CDR3 is 14 amino acids long. V lost 0 bases, J lost 0 bases, and 6 bases lay in between. Written as DNA, the CDR3 is TGTGCCAGCAGCGTAGGGGGGGTGAACACTGAAGCTTTCTTT. Its protein product is CASSVGGVNTEAFF.

The CDR3 DNA follows: TGTGCCAGCAGCCCGGGAGGGACTAGCGCAAACAATGAGCAGTTCTTC. Amino acid sequence: CASSPGGTSANNEQFF. V usage is TRBV5-4 and J usage is TRBJ2-1; 10 bases align to TRBD2. The CDR3 is made up of 16 amino acids. V lost 4 bases to trimming and J lost 5 bases; unmatched junction nucleotides: 9. CDR1 and CDR2 from the germline V gene are SGHNT and YYREEE (reference sequence). Together with reference TRBV5-4 and TRBJ2-1, the CDR3 gives the full variable domain: ETGVTQSPTHLIKTRGQQVTLRCSSQSGHNTVSWYQQALGQGPQFIFQYYREEENGRGNFPPRFSGLQFPNYSSELNVNALELDDSALYLCASSPGGTSANNEQFFGPGTRLTVL.

The chain has TRBV7-9 and TRBJ2-2; a weak D match, TRBD1 (5 bases). The germline CDR1 and CDR2 sequences are SEHNR and FQNEAQ (reference sequence). The germline V and J ends were trimmed by 5 bases and 8 bases, with 30 bases remaining between them. This CDR3 is 19 amino acids long. The DNA of the CDR3 is TGTGCCAGCAGCCTTAACCACTTATGGACAAATAGGCACCCGGGGGAGCTGTTTTTT. It codes for CASSLNHLWTNRHPGELFF.

The V call is TRBV13, the J call TRBJ2-3; 15 bases agree with TRBD2. Germline V lookup: CDR1 PRHDT, CDR2 FYEKMQ (reference sequence). The V gene end was trimmed by 4 bases and the J gene end by 5 bases; junction bases not matched to a gene: 4. This CDR3 comprises 16 residues. CDR3 nucleotides: TGTGCCAGCAGCTGGACTAGCGGGAGGGCCAGAGATACGCAGTATTTT. Translated, it gives CASSWTSGRARDTQYF.

The chain carries TRBV7-3 and TRBJ2-7; D is unresolved. CDR1 and CDR2 (germline): SGHTA, FQGTGA. The CDR3 is 13 amino acids. The V and J ends lost 2 bases and 6 bases respectively, with 11 bases between them. The CDR3 is CASSLGPVGEQYF. The CDR3 DNA follows: TGTGCCAGCAGCTTAGGGCCCGTCGGCGAGCAGTACTTC. Supplemented by reference TRBV7-3 and TRBJ2-7, the full variable domain reads GAGVSQTPSNKVTEKGKYVELRCDPISGHTALYWYRQSLGQGPEFLIYFQGTGAADDSGLPNDRFFAVRPEGSVSTLKIQRTERGDSAVYLCASSLGPVGEQYFGPGTRLTVT.

V and J are TRBV2 and TRBJ2-1, with a tentative D call TRBD2 (5 bases). Between the trimmed V and J ends, which lost 3 bases and 3 bases, there was a span of 18 bases. The CDR3 has 17 amino acids. CDR1 and CDR2 (germline): SNHLY, FYNNEI. The CDR3 DNA sequence: TGTGCCAGCAGTGAGTATAGCGCCCACGAGTACTACAATGAGCAGTTCTTC. Its translation: CASSEYSAHEYYNEQFF.

The table lists this clone with a count of one. The chain couples TRBV4-1 to TRBJ1-4; no clear D gene. CDR3 length: 12 amino acids. The V end lost 4 bases, the J end lost 11 bases, and 11 bases lay between the germline ends. CDR1 and CDR2 from the germline V gene are MGHRA and YSYEKL. The CDR3 loop is CASSLPQGKLFF. CDR3 nucleotide sequence: TGCGCCAGCAGCCTTCCCCAAGGGAAACTGTTTTTT.

V usage is TRBV5-1 and J usage is TRBJ1-5; D remains ambiguous. Germline CDR1 and CDR2: SGHRS and YFSETQ. The CDR3 is 13 amino acids. V lost 2 bases, J lost 0 bases, and 3 bases lay in between. CDR3 sequence reads: CASSFNSNQPQHF. The CDR3 DNA reads as TGCGCCAGCAGCTTCAATAGCAATCAGCCCCAGCATTTT.

This clone was counted a single time. This chain connects TRBV25-1 to TRBJ1-2; unclear D gene. The ends were cut back, 2 bases at V and 6 bases at J, with 13 bases in the middle. This CDR3 has 14 residues. Looked up from germline, CDR1 is MGHDK and CDR2 is SYGVNS. The CDR3 region has the DNA TGTGCCAGCAGTGAACTGGGAGGGAGTGATGGCTACACCTTC. Translated, it gives CASSELGGSDGYTF.

The chain couples TRBV15 to TRBJ2-1; the D call may be TRBD1 or TRBD2 (6 bases each). The CDR3 runs 17 residues. V gave up 0 bases and J gave up 5 bases, with 17 bases separating them. Germline V CDR1 and CDR2: LNHNV, YYDKDF (reference sequence). The CDR3 here is CATSRDLASGDDNEQFF. CDR3 bases: TGTGCCACCAGCAGAGATCTAGCGTCAGGGGATGACAATGAGCAGTTCTTC.

This rearrangement joins TRBV9 to TRBJ2-7, with D perhaps matching TRBD1 (5 bases). The CDR3 totals 16 residues. Looked up from germline, CDR1 is SGDLS and CDR2 is YYNGEE. V was clipped by 4 bases and J by 2 bases, with 19 bases between them. Written as DNA, the CDR3 is TGTGCCAGCAGCCCCAGGGTCGCCTTCACTCCCTACGAGCAGTACTTC. It is translated as CASSPRVAFTPYEQYF.

This sequence joins TRBV18 and TRBJ2-3, with 8 bases identical to TRBD2. Germline V lookup: CDR1 KGHSH, CDR2 LQKENI. This CDR3 region has 15 residues. V dropped 3 bases and J dropped 4; count of bases not matched to a gene: 6. The CDR3 reads CASSPLSGAADTQYF. The CDR3 DNA reads TGTGCCAGCTCACCCCTTAGCGGGGCGGCAGATACGCAGTATTTT. The entire variable domain, with the rest obtained from reference TRBV18 and TRBJ2-3, is as follows: NAGVMQNPRHLVRRRGQEARLRCSPMKGHSHVYWYRQLPEEGLKFMVYLQKENIIDESGMPKERFSAEFPKEGPSILRIQQVVRGDSAAYFCASSPLSGAADTQYFGPGTRLTVL.

This sequence joins TRBV14 and TRBJ2-7; the match to TRBD1 covers 8 bases. The CDR3 sequence is 16 residues long. After removal of 5 bases from V and 4 bases from J, the junction contained 13 bases not matched to a gene. Looked up from germline, CDR1 is SGHDN and CDR2 is FVKESK. This CDR3 is CASSSRPGTGIYEQYF. CDR3 in DNA: TGTGCCAGCAGCTCCCGCCCAGGGACAGGCATTTACGAGCAGTACTTC.

V and J are TRBV7-6 and TRBJ2-7, with 9 bases fitting TRBD2. J gave up 6 bases and V 1 base, and 7 bases lay outside the gene matches. Germline CDR1 SGHVS, CDR2 FNYEAQ. There are 15 residues in the CDR3. CDR3 loop: CASSLGAGGPLEQYF. CDR3 DNA: TGTGCCAGCAGCTTAGGAGCGGGAGGTCCGCTCGAGCAGTACTTC.

The chain recombines TRBV10-3 with TRBJ2-6, with D perhaps matching TRBD1 (5 bases). The CDR3 totals 17 residues. Trimming shortened V by 0 bases and J by 0 bases, and 9 bases separated the two germline ends. Germline CDR1 is ENHRY and CDR2 is SYGVKD. CDR3 coding DNA: TGTGCCATCAGTGAGTCAAACAGGCGCTCTGGGGCCAACGTCCTGACTTTC. This encodes CAISESNRRSGANVLTF.

The chain couples TRBV5-1 to TRBJ2-2, with TRBD2 identical over 8 bases. Germline assignment: CDR1 SGHRS and CDR2 YFSETQ. The length of the CDR3 is 16 residues. The V gene end was trimmed by 4 bases and the J gene end by 0 bases; junction bases not matched to a gene: 5. Here the CDR3 reads CASSPRGGSNTGELFF. CDR3 nucleotide sequence: TGCGCCAGCAGCCCCCGGGGGGGTTCGAACACCGGGGAGCTGTTTTTT. Drawing the rest from reference TRBV5-1 and TRBJ2-2, the complete variable domain is KAGVTQTPRYLIKTRGQQVTLSCSPISGHRSVSWYQQTPGQGLQFLFEYFSETQRNKGNFPGRFSGRQFSNSRSEMNVSTLELGDSALYLCASSPRGGSNTGELFFGEGSRLTVL.

The V call is TRBV7-8, the J call TRBJ1-1; 10 bases line up with TRBD1. With V trimmed by 1 base and J by 6 bases, 5 bases remained unmatched. The CDR3 runs 15 residues. The germline V gene encodes CDR1 SGHVS and CDR2 FQNEAQ. In nucleotides, the CDR3 is TGTGCCAGCAGCTTAGGGACAGGGGGGATTTCTGAAGCTTTCTTT. Translation gives CASSLGTGGISEAFF.

On this clone: Other DNA sequences within the sample encode an identical CDR3. The V gene is TRBV2, the J gene TRBJ1-5; D is unresolved. V lost 8 bases to trimming and J lost 1 base, with 3 bases between them. This CDR3 comprises 11 residues. Germline loops: CDR1 SNHLY, CDR2 FYNNEI. The DNA for the CDR3 is TGTGCCAGCGGAAGCAATCAGCCCCAGCATTTT. Amino acids: CASGSNQPQHF.